Below, one T cell receptor (beta chain) is given with its context. Its antigen is unknown. The same CDR3 is also encoded by other DNA sequences in this sample. The data were obtained in a study of T cell responses to AZD1222 COVID-19 vaccine. Points from the study as a whole: Among those given AZD1222, only five or six were seropositive at baseline. Vaccine-associated CD4 TCRs spanned spike, dominant at 160-218 and 743-854.

Measured with immunoSEQ multiplex PCR; TCRdb has only the in-frame clones, and not every one. The repertoire holds over 150,000 clones, with 80% to 90% as singletons. Sequencing was performed on peripheral blood, taken on day 0 of MenACWY control vaccination. The TCR was taken from an adult in good health.

This CDR3 is CASSPGRGNQPQHF. The CDR3 bases are TGTGCCAGCTCACCGGGGAGGGGTAATCAGCCCCAGCATTTT. The V call is TRBV18, the J call TRBJ1-5, with D maybe TRBD1 (5 bases). Trimming took 3 bases from V and 4 from J, leaving 10 bases between them. This CDR3 spans 14 amino acids. The V gene's germline CDR1 is KGHSH and CDR2 LQKENI.